Following are 32 T cell receptor beta chains from one sample sequenced in a study of blood T cell repertoires in COVID-19. Assay: immunoSEQ multiplex PCR; the TCRdb copy retains only in-frame clones and omits some. The sample lists under 95,000 clones, 70% to 80% occurring once. Sequencing used peripheral blood. These receptors were taken from a man aged 55 to 70 with active or convalescent COVID-19.

This clone was seen more than once but under ten times. The V gene is TRBV7-2, the J gene TRBJ1-5; TRBD1 agrees at 9 bases. CDR1 is SGHTA, CDR2 FQGNSA, per germline. The CDR3 runs 15 residues. Losses at the gene ends were 5 bases for V and 7 bases for J; bases not matched to a gene: 9. This CDR3 is CASSPRTGGGQPQHF. CDR3 nucleotide sequence: TGTGCCAGCAGCCCCCGTACAGGGGGCGGACAGCCCCAGCATTTT.

The rearrangement links TRBV5-1 to TRBJ2-2; 8 bases map to TRBD1. Per the germline V gene, CDR1 is SGHRS and CDR2 is YFSETQ. V trimming: 4 bases; J trimming: 4 bases; junction bases outside the gene matches: 6. CDR3 size: 15 residues. The CDR3 nucleotides read TGCGCCAGCAGCACTACACAGGGGGGCACCGGGGAGCTGTTTTTT. Translation gives CASSTTQGGTGELFF.

The chain couples TRBV5-5 to TRBJ2-7, with D possibly being TRBD1 (6 bases). CDR3 length: 14 residues. Germline V gene data show CDR1 as SGHKS and CDR2 as YYEKEE (reference sequence). V was shortened by 2 bases and J by 6 bases, with 15 bases between the two germline ends. CDR3 loop: CASSFETGFVEQYF. In nucleotides, the CDR3 is TGTGCCAGCAGCTTCGAGACAGGATTTGTCGAGCAGTACTTC.

The rearrangement uses TRBV10-3 and TRBJ2-7, with 8 bases aligning to TRBD1. CDR1 is ENHRY and CDR2 is SYGVKD in the germline V gene. The CDR3 loop spans 13 amino acids. Trimming at V came to 7 bases and at J to 1 base, leaving 3 bases not matched to a gene. The DNA for the CDR3 is TGTGCCATCAAGGACAGGGTGTCCTACGAGCAGTACTTC. Translation gives CAIKDRVSYEQYF.

The rearrangement links TRBV7-8 to TRBJ1-6; D possibly corresponds to TRBD1 (5 bases). CDR1 and CDR2 from the germline V gene are SGHVS and FQNEAQ. Trimming left V 0 bases short and J 13 bases short, with 22 bases between. The CDR3 spans 17 residues. CDR3: CASSLAPRLARGYPLHF. CDR3 nucleotides: TGTGCCAGCAGCTTAGCCCCGCGACTAGCGCGGGGGTACCCCCTCCACTTT. Supplemented by reference TRBV7-8 and TRBJ1-6, the full variable domain reads GAGVSQSPRYKVAKRGQDVALRCDPISGHVSLFWYQQALGQGPEFLTYFQNEAQLDKSGLPSDRFFAERPEGSVSTLKIQRTQQEDSAVYLCASSLAPRLARGYPLHFGNGTRLTVT.

The chain links TRBV9 to TRBJ1-1, with D unclear. The CDR3 contains 14 residues. CDR1 and CDR2 (germline): SGDLS, YYNGEE. The V gene lost 0 bases and the J gene lost 1 base, with 7 bases spanning the gap. CDR3 sequence reads: CASSVEYGNTEAFF. CDR3 nucleotide sequence: TGTGCCAGCAGCGTAGAATACGGGAACACTGAAGCTTTCTTT.

V gene TRBV6-5 combines with J gene TRBJ2-7, with D perhaps TRBD2 (7 bases). CDR3 length equals 14 residues. The germline V gene encodes CDR1 MNHEY and CDR2 SVGAGI. The V end lost 4 bases, the J end lost 6 bases, and 16 bases lay between the germline ends. The CDR3 sequence is CASSLAGAQGEQYF. The CDR3 nucleotides read TGTGCCAGCAGTTTGGCGGGGGCCCAGGGCGAGCAGTACTTC.

This chain connects TRBV3-1 (or the pseudogene TRBV3-2) to TRBJ2-7; D is ambiguous. Looked up from germline, CDR1 is LGHDT and CDR2 is YNNKEL (reference sequence). V lost 2 bases to trimming and J lost 5 bases, with 7 bases between them. The CDR3 runs 12 residues. The CDR3 sequence: CASSQSSHEQYF. CDR3 bases: TGTGCCAGCAGCCAATCATCCCACGAGCAGTACTTC.

V is TRBV3-1 (or the pseudogene TRBV3-2) and J is TRBJ1-2; D is possibly TRBD1 (5 bases). The germline V gene encodes CDR1 LGHDT and CDR2 YNNKEL (reference sequence). The CDR3 spans 13 residues. Trimming removed 4 bases from V and 4 bases from J, with 10 bases in between. CDR3 sequence: CASSRGQIYGYTF. The CDR3 DNA sequence: TGTGCCAGCAGCCGGGGCCAAATCTATGGCTACACCTTC.

V and J are TRBV10-3 and TRBJ1-2, with 7 bases matching TRBD1. Germline V CDR1 and CDR2: ENHRY, SYGVKD. The V segment lost 2 bases and the J segment 5 bases; nucleotides outside the gene matches: 8. CDR3 size: 15 residues. For the CDR3, the DNA is TGTGCCATCAGTGAGCCACAACAGGGGCGTTATGGCTACACCTTC. Its protein is CAISEPQQGRYGYTF.

The chain links TRBV25-1 to TRBJ1-1; 7 bases map to TRBD1. V trimming: 0 bases; J trimming: 0 bases; junction bases outside the gene matches: 10. This CDR3 is built from 18 residues. CDR1 and CDR2 (germline): MGHDK, SYGVNS. For the CDR3, the DNA is TGTGCCAGCAGTGAATACAGTAGCCCGACAGGGATGAACACTGAAGCTTTCTTT. Translating gives CASSEYSSPTGMNTEAFF.

V is TRBV7-3 and J is TRBJ2-2; 12 bases fit TRBD1. The CDR3 extends over 16 amino acids. The V and J ends lost 5 bases and 6 bases, in that order; junction bases with no gene match: 7. The V gene's germline CDR1 is SGHTA and CDR2 FQGTGA. CDR3 residues: CASSRTGDRGPGELFF. The CDR3 coding sequence is TGTGCCAGCAGCCGCACCGGGGACAGGGGGCCCGGGGAGCTGTTTTTT.

V is TRBV5-4 and J is TRBJ2-1, with 14 bases fitting TRBD2. With 3 bases clipped from V and 3 bases from J, the junction kept 5 bases outside the gene matches. The CDR3 is 17 amino acids. CDR1 and CDR2 from the germline V gene are SGHNT and YYREEE (reference sequence). Written as DNA, the CDR3 is TGTGCCAGCAGCTCGGGACTAGCGGGGGTAGGCTACAATGAGCAGTTCTTC. Protein: CASSSGLAGVGYNEQFF.

The genes are TRBV7-3 and TRBJ2-3; D perhaps matches TRBD2 (5 bases). The CDR3 is 15 residues long. Per the germline V gene, CDR1 is SGHTA and CDR2 is FQGTGA. Trimming cost V 2 bases and J 5 bases, with 14 bases left between them. CDR3 protein: CASSLVPGYLDTQYF. CDR3 bases: TGTGCCAGCAGCTTAGTTCCGGGGTACTTAGATACGCAGTATTTT.

The rearrangement joins TRBV9 to TRBJ1-6, with TRBD1 matching over 7 bases. Germline-derived CDR1 and CDR2 are SGDLS and YYNGEE. The CDR3 spans 14 residues. Losses at the gene ends were 4 bases for V and 11 bases for J; bases not matched to a gene: 9. The CDR3 reads CASSMRQGTTPLHF. The CDR3 region has the DNA TGTGCCAGCAGCATGAGACAGGGTACGACACCCCTCCACTTT.

The chain couples TRBV7-8 to TRBJ1-1, with TRBD1 matching over 8 bases. Looked up from germline, CDR1 is SGHVS and CDR2 is FQNEAQ. The ends lost 4 bases at V and 3 bases at J; junction bases unmatched: 10. CDR3 size: 16 residues. CDR3 sequence (DNA): TGTGCCAGCAGCTCCCCAGGAGGGACAGGATACACTGAAGCTTTCTTT. It codes for CASSSPGGTGYTEAFF.

This chain uses TRBV5-1 with TRBJ2-7; 12 bases align to TRBD1. Germline lookup yields CDR1 SGHRS and CDR2 YFSETQ. This CDR3 is built from 16 residues. The trim removed 4 bases at V and 6 bases at J, leaving 11 bases unmatched. CDR3: CASSDRAGTGGGEQYF. CDR3 in DNA: TGCGCCAGCAGCGACCGGGCCGGGACAGGGGGCGGCGAGCAGTACTTC.

The rearrangement joins TRBV2 to TRBJ2-3; TRBD2 matches at 8 bases. Trimming removed 0 bases from V and 4 bases from J; junction bases left unmatched: 9. Germline-derived CDR1 and CDR2 are SNHLY and FYNNEI. The CDR3 consists of 17 residues. CDR3 residues: CASSEALRGGHADTQYF. The CDR3 coding sequence is TGTGCCAGCAGTGAAGCGCTTCGGGGGGGCCACGCAGATACGCAGTATTTT. Full variable domain (missing parts from reference TRBV2 and TRBJ2-3): EPEVTQTPSHQVTQMGQEVILRCVPISNHLYFYWYRQILGQKVEFLVSFYNNEISEKSEIFDDQFSVERPDGSNFTLKIRSTKLEDSAMYFCASSEALRGGHADTQYFGPGTRLTVL.

This clone occurred a few times. In the same sample, other DNA sequences code for this CDR3. The rearrangement uses TRBV4-1 and TRBJ1-1, with no clear D. Trimming took off 0 bases at V and 0 bases at J, with 8 bases between the two ends. There are 15 residues in the CDR3. Per the germline V gene, CDR1 is MGHRA and CDR2 is YSYEKL. DNA for the CDR3: TGCGCCAGCAGCCAAGATGAACAGCTGAACACTGAAGCTTTCTTT. Its translation is CASSQDEQLNTEAFF.

This chain joins TRBV5-4 and TRBJ1-2; maybe TRBD1 (5 bases). Trimming pared 1 base from V and 8 bases from J, leaving 18 bases between. The CDR3 runs 15 residues. Germline V gene sequence: CDR1 SGHNT, CDR2 YYREEE (reference sequence). CDR3 DNA: TGTGCCAGCAGCTTGCAGGGTTTAGGAGCTGGAGGCTACACCTTC. Amino acid sequence: CASSLQGLGAGGYTF.

This chain links TRBV28 with TRBJ1-6; no definite D call. The CDR3 extends over 12 amino acids. Germline V lookup: CDR1 MDHEN, CDR2 SYDVKM. Trimming took off 5 bases at V and 7 bases at J, with 6 bases between the two ends. CDR3: CASSTRNSPLHF. The CDR3 DNA is TGTGCCAGCAGTACGAGGAATTCACCCCTCCACTTT.

This sequence joins TRBV4-3 and TRBJ2-6; D gene unclear. Between the trimmed V and J ends, which lost 0 bases and 0 bases, there was a span of 6 bases. Germline V lookup: CDR1 LGHNA, CDR2 YSLEER. The CDR3 is 16 residues long. The CDR3 loop reads CASSQDTVSGANVLTF. The CDR3 region has the DNA TGCGCCAGCAGCCAAGATACGGTCTCTGGGGCCAACGTCCTGACTTTC.

The chain joins TRBV3-1 (or the pseudogene TRBV3-2) to TRBJ1-5, with 10 nucleotides matching TRBD1. Germline CDR1 reads LGHDT; CDR2 reads YNNKEL (reference sequence). This CDR3 is built from 19 residues. J gave up 2 bases and V 1 base, and 11 bases lay outside the gene matches. In DNA, the CDR3 is TGTGCCAGCAGCCAAGCCCGCGGGGGACAGGGGTTTGGCAATCAGCCCCAGCATTTT. Amino acid sequence: CASSQARGGQGFGNQPQHF.

The V call is TRBV7-9, the J call TRBJ2-1; tentatively, D is TRBD1 (6 bases). Germline V gives CDR1 SEHNR, CDR2 FQNEAQ (reference sequence). V lost 7 bases and J 0 bases, leaving 16 bases between the germline ends. The CDR3 loop spans 16 amino acids. CDR3 sequence (DNA): TGTGCCAGCAATTCCGGGACACTTAGCTCCTACAATGAGCAGTTCTTC. It encodes CASNSGTLSSYNEQFF. The full variable domain, completed using reference TRBV7-9 and TRBJ2-1, is DTGVSQNPRHKITKRGQNVTFRCDPISEHNRLYWYRQTLGQGPEFLTYFQNEAQLEKSRLLSDRFSAERPKGSFSTLEIQRTEQGDSAMYLCASNSGTLSSYNEQFFGPGTRLTVL.

The gene calls are TRBV2 and TRBJ2-7; D perhaps matches TRBD1 (5 bases). V was shortened by 8 bases and J by 2 bases, with 22 bases between the two germline ends. Germline values: CDR1 SNHLY, CDR2 FYNNEI. CDR3 length: 16 residues. CDR3 DNA: TGTGCCAGCGTATTTACAAAGACAGTGTCACCCTACGAGCAGTACTTC. Encoded protein: CASVFTKTVSPYEQYF. The variable domain in full, with the rest retrieved from reference TRBV2 and TRBJ2-7, is EPEVTQTPSHQVTQMGQEVILRCVPISNHLYFYWYRQILGQKVEFLVSFYNNEISEKSEIFDDQFSVERPDGSNFTLKIRSTKLEDSAMYFCASVFTKTVSPYEQYFGPGTRLTVT.

CDR3 amino acids: CASTPGQRGTALHF. The DNA for the CDR3 is TGTGCCAGCACCCCGGGACAGCGCGGAACGGCCCTCCACTTT. The chain carries TRBV7-9 and TRBJ1-6; 7 positions match TRBD1. Germline V gives CDR1 SEHNR, CDR2 FQNEAQ (reference sequence). The CDR3 is made up of 14 amino acids. V lost 7 bases, J lost 14 bases, and 14 bases stayed unmatched.

The rearrangement links TRBV11-2 to TRBJ1-6; D unresolved. The CDR3 contains 13 residues. Germline lookup yields CDR1 SGHAT and CDR2 FQNNGV. Trimming pared 6 bases from V and 7 bases from J, leaving 10 bases between. The CDR3 sequence: CASRRSANSPLHF. The DNA for the CDR3 is TGTGCCAGCAGGAGGAGTGCCAATTCACCCCTCCACTTT.

Ten or more counts support this clone. This rearrangement joins TRBV10-3 to TRBJ1-2; D gene ambiguous. CDR1 is ENHRY and CDR2 is SYGVKD in the germline V gene. V shed 4 bases and J shed 3 bases, with 9 bases lying between them. There are 13 residues in the CDR3. CDR3 protein: CAISVSSDYGYTF. CDR3 in DNA: TGTGCCATCAGTGTCAGTTCTGACTATGGCTACACCTTC.

The CDR3 bases are TGTGCCAGCAGTCCACGGGGCCAAGAGACCCAGTACTTC. The encoded protein is CASSPRGQETQYF. The V call is TRBV6-6, the J call TRBJ2-5; D might be TRBD2 (5 bases). The CDR3 totals 13 residues. CDR1 is MNHNY and CDR2 is SVGAGI in the germline V gene (reference sequence). Trimming pared 5 bases from V and 1 base from J, leaving 8 bases between.

J is TRBJ1-1 and V is TRBV6-5; D gene unclear. V was clipped by 5 bases and J by 4 bases, with 14 bases between them. Germline V gene data show CDR1 as MNHEY and CDR2 as SVGAGI. The CDR3 sequence is 14 residues long. The CDR3 here is CASSKGGRGTEAFF. CDR3 DNA sequence: TGTGCCAGCAGTAAGGGAGGGCGAGGCACTGAAGCTTTCTTT.

The count of this clone is one. This chain joins TRBV11-2 and TRBJ2-7, with 7 bases aligning to TRBD1. The CDR3 is 12 residues long. The germline CDR1 and CDR2 sequences are SGHAT and FQNNGV. V was clipped by 5 bases and J by 5 bases; unmatched bases: 3. CDR3 in DNA: TGTGCCAGCAGCCGAGGGGGCGACGAGCAGTACTTC. Translating gives CASSRGGDEQYF.

The gene calls are TRBV3-1 (or the pseudogene TRBV3-2) and TRBJ2-7, with D possibly being TRBD1 (6 bases). Germline lookup yields CDR1 LGHDT and CDR2 YNNKEL (reference sequence). The length of the CDR3 is 14 residues. V lost 1 base, J lost 6 bases, and 13 bases lay in between. The CDR3 DNA is TGTGCCAGCAGCCAAGTTTTAAGGGGGTCCGAGCAGTACTTC. Protein product: CASSQVLRGSEQYF.